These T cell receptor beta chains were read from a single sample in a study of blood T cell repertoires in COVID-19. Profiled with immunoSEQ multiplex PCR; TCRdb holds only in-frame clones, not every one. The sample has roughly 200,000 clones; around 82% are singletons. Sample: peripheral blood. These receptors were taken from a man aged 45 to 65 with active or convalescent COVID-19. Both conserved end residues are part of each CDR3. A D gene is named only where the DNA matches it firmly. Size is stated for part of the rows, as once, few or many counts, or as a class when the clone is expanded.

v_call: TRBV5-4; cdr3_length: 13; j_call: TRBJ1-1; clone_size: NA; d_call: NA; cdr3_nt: TGTGCCAGCAGCTTGTGGGGGCGAGGTGAAGCTTTCTTT; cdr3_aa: CASSLWGRGEAFF
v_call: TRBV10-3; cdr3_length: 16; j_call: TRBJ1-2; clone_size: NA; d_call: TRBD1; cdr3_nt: TGTGCCATCAGTGGCCCACAGGGGGCGCCGGACTATGGCTACACCTTC; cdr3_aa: CAISGPQGAPDYGYTF
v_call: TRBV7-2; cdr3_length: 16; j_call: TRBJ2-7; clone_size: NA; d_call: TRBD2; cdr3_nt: TGTGCCAGCAGCTTAGGGACTAGCGGTAGCTCCTACGAGCAGTACTTC; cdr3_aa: CASSLGTSGSSYEQYF
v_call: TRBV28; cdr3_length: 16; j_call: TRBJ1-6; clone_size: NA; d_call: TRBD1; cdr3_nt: TGTGCCAGCAGTTACGGGACAGGGGCCCAAAATTCACCCCTCCACTTT; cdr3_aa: CASSYGTGAQNSPLHF
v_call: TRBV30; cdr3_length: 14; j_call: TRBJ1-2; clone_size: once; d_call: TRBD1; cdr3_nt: TGTGCCTGGAGGCTGGGACAGGGGCATGGTGGCTACACCTTC; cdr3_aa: CAWRLGQGHGGYTF
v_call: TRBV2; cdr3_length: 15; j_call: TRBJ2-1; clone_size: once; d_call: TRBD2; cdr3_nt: TGTGCCAGCAGCCTTGGGAGGGGACTCTTTAATGAGCAGTTCTTC; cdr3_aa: CASSLGRGLFNEQFF
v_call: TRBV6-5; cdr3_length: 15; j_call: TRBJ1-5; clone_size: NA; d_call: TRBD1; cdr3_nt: TGTGCCAGCAGGGTGGACAGGGATGCCAATCAGCCCCAGCATTTT; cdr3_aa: CASRVDRDANQPQHF
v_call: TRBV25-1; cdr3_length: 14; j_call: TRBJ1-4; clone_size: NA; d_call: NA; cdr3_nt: TGTGCCAGCAGTATGCAGGGGCGGAATGAAAAACTGTTTTTT; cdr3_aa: CASSMQGRNEKLFF
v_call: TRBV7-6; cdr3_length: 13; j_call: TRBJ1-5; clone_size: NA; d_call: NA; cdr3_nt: TGTGCCAGCAGCTTAGGGACAGACCAGCCCCAGCATTTT; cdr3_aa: CASSLGTDQPQHF
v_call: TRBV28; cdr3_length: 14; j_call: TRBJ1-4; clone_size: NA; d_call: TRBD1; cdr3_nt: TGTGCCAGCAGCCAGACAGGGTGGGATGAAAAACTGTTTTTT; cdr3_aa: CASSQTGWDEKLFF
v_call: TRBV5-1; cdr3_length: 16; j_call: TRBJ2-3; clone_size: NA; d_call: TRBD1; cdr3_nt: TGCGCCAGCAGCGCGGGACAGGGGATGGGCGCAGATACGCAGTATTTT; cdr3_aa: CASSAGQGMGADTQYF
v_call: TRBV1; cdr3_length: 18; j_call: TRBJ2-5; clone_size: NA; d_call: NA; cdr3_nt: TGCACCAGCAGCCAAGATCCCCATCCGAGGGGGGGGCAAGAGACCCAGTACTTC; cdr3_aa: CTSSQDPHPRGGQETQYF
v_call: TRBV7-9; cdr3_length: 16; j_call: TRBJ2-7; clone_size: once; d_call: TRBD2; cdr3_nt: TGTGCCAGCAGCTTTCGAGTGACTAGCACCAACTACGAGCAGTACTTC; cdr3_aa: CASSFRVTSTNYEQYF
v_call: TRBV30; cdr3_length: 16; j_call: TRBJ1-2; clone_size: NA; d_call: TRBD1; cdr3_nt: TGTGCCTGGGCGACCGGGACAGGGGGCTTAAACTATGGCTACACCTTC; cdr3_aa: CAWATGTGGLNYGYTF
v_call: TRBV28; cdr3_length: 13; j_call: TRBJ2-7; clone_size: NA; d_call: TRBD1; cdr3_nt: TGTGCCAGCAGGCGGACAGGGGGTTACGAGCAGTACTTC; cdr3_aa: CASRRTGGYEQYF
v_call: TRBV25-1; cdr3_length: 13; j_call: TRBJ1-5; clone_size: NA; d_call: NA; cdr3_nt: TGTGCCAGCAGTGAGAGGCACAATCAGCCCCAGCATTTT; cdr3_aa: CASSERHNQPQHF
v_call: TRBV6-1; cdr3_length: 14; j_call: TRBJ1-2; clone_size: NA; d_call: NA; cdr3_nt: TGTGCCAGCAGTGAAGATCCGGGGGGCGTTGGCTACACCTTC; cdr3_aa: CASSEDPGGVGYTF
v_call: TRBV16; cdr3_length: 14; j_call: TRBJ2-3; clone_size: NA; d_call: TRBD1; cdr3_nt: TGTGCCAGCAGCCACCCACAGGGGACAGATACGCAGTATTTT; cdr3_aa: CASSHPQGTDTQYF
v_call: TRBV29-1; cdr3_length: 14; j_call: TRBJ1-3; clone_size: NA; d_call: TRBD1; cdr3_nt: TGCAGCGTTGCCAGGGGGGCTCCTGGAAACACCATATATTTT; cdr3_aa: CSVARGAPGNTIYF
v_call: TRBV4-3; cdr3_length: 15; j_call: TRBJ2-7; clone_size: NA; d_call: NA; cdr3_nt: TGCGCCAGCAGCCCTTTTGACTCCGCCTCCTACGAGCAGTACTTC; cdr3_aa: CASSPFDSASYEQYF
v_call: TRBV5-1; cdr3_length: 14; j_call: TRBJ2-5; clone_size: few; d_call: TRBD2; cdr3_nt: TGCGCCAGCAGCTCTACTAGCGGAGGAGAGACCCAGTACTTC; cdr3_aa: CASSSTSGGETQYF
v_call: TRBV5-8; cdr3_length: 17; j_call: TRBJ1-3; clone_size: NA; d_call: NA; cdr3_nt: TGTGCCAGCAGCTTGTTGTTTCCCCTTGCAGCGGGAAACACCATATATTTT; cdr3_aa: CASSLLFPLAAGNTIYF
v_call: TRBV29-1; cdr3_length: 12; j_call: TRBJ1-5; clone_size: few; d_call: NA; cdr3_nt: TGCAGCGCCGGGACACCAAATCAGCCCCAGCATTTT; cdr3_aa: CSAGTPNQPQHF
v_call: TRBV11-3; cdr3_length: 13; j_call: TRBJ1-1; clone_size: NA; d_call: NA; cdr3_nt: TGTGCCAGCAGCTTGGACAGGAACACTGAAGCTTTCTTT; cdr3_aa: CASSLDRNTEAFF
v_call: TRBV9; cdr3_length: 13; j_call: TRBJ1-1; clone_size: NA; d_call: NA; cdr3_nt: TGTGCCAGCAGCGCACCGACAGGTAGTGAAGCTTTCTTT; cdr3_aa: CASSAPTGSEAFF
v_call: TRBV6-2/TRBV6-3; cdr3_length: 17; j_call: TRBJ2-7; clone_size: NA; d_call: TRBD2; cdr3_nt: TGTGCCAGCAGTTCAACTAGCGGGGGGAAATACGTCTACGAGCAGTACTTC; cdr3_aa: CASSSTSGGKYVYEQYF
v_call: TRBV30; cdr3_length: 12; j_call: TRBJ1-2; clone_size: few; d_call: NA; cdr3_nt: TGTGCCTGGAGTTCCCAGGTCTATGGCTACACCTTC; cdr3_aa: CAWSSQVYGYTF
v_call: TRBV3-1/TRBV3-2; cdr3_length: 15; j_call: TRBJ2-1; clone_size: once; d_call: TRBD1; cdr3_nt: TGTGCCAGCAGCCAAGGGGACAGTAAAAACAATGAGCAGTTCTTC; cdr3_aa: CASSQGDSKNNEQFF
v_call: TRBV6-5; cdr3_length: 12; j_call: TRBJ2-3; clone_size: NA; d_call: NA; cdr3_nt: TGTGCCAGCAGTCAGGGAACAGATACGCAGTATTTT; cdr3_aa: CASSQGTDTQYF
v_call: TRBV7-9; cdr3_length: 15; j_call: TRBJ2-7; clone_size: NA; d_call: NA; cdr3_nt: TGTGCCAGCAGCGGCGGGGGCGGGACCTCCTACGAGCAGTACTTC; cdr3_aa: CASSGGGGTSYEQYF
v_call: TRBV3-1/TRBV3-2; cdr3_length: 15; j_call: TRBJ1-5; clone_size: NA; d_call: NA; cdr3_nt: TGTGCCAGCAGCCAAGCCAGGGACTTGGGTCAGCCCCAGCATTTT; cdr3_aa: CASSQARDLGQPQHF
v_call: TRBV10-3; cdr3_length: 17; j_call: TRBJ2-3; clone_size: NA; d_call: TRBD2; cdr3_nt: TGTGCCACCGTAACACCGGGACTAGCGGGGCCCACAGATACGCAGTATTTT; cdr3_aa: CATVTPGLAGPTDTQYF
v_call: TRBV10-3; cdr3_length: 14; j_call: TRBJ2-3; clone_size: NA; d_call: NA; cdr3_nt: TGTGCCATCAGTTCCCCGCAGGTCACAGATACGCAGTATTTT; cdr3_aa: CAISSPQVTDTQYF
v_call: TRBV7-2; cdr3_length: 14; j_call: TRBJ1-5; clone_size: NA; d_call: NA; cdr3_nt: TGTGCCAGCAGCTTAGGCGTGGGCAATCAGCCCCAGCATTTT; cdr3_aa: CASSLGVGNQPQHF
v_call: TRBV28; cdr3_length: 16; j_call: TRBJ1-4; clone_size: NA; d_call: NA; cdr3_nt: TGTGCCAGCAGTTTCTCCGGGGGGACTACTAATGAAAAACTGTTTTTT; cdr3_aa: CASSFSGGTTNEKLFF
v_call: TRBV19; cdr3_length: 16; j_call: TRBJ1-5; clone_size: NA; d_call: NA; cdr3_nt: TGTGCCAGTAGTTGGGCCTTTTCTGTGGACAATCAGCCCCAGCATTTT; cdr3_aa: CASSWAFSVDNQPQHF
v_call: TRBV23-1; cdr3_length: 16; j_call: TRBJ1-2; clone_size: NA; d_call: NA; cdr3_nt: TGCGCCAGCAGTCCTCATCCTCCGGGGGTGGAGCATGGCTACACCTTC; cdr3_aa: CASSPHPPGVEHGYTF
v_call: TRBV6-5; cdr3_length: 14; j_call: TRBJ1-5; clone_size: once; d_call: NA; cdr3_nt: TGTGCCAGCAGATTTGACAGTCCCAATCAGCCCCAGCATTTT; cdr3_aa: CASRFDSPNQPQHF
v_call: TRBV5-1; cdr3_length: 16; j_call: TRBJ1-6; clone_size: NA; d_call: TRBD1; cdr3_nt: TGCGCCAGCAGCGCGGGACAGGGGAGGGTTAGCTCACCCCTCCACTTT; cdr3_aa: CASSAGQGRVSSPLHF
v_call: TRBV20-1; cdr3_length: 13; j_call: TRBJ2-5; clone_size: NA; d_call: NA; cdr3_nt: TGCAGTGCTAGTAGCCTAGTGACTGAGACCCAGTACTTC; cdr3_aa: CSASSLVTETQYF
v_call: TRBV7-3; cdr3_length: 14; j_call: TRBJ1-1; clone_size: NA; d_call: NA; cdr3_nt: TGTGCCAGCAGCCCTCGGCCCCGGGGCACTGAAGCTTTCTTT; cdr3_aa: CASSPRPRGTEAFF
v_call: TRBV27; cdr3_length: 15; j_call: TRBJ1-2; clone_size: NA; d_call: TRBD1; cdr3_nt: TGTGCCAGCAGTTCGTGGACAGGGCAGGGTTATGGCTACACCTTC; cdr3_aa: CASSSWTGQGYGYTF
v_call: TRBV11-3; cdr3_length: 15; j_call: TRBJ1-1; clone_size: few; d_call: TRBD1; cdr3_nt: TGTGCCAGCAGCTCCGGGACAGGGCGTGGGACTGAAGCTTTCTTT; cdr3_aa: CASSSGTGRGTEAFF
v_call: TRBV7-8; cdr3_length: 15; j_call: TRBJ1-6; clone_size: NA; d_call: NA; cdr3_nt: TGTGCCAGCAGCTCACGGGGAGAGGGTAATTCACCCCTCCACTTT; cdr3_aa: CASSSRGEGNSPLHF
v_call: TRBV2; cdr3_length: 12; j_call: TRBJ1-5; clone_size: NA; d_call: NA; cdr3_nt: TGTGCCAGCAGTCAGGACAATCAGCCCCAGCATTTT; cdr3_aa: CASSQDNQPQHF
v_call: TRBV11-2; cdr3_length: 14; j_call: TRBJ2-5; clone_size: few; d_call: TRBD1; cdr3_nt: TGTGCCAGCAGACCCCGGGACAGCCAAGAGACCCAGTACTTC; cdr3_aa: CASRPRDSQETQYF
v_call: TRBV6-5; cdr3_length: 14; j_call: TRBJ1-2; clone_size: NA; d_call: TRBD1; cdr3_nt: TGTGCCAGCAGTTATAGACAGGGGGCTAGTGGCTACACCTTC; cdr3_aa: CASSYRQGASGYTF
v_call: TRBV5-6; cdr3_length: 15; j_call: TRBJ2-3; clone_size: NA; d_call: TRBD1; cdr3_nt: TGTGCCAGCAGCTTGAAAGGGGGCTTGACAGATACGCAGTATTTT; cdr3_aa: CASSLKGGLTDTQYF
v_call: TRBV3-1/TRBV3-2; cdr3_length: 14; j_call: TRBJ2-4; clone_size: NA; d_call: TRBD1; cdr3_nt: TGTGCCAGCAGCGGAGGACAGGTCCAAAACATTCAGTACTTC; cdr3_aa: CASSGGQVQNIQYF
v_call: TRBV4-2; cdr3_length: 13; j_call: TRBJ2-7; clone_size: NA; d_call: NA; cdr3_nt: TGTGCCAGCAGCCAAGATCGCTCCTACGAGCAGTACTTC; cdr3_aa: CASSQDRSYEQYF
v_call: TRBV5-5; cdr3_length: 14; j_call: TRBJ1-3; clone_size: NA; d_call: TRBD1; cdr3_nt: TGTGCCAGCAGCTTGTTACAGGGGGGAAACACCATATATTTT; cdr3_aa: CASSLLQGGNTIYF
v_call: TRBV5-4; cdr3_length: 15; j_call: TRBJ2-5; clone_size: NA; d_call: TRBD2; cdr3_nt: TGTGCCAGCAGCACCAAGACTAGCGGGGCGGAGACCCAGTACTTC; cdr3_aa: CASSTKTSGAETQYF
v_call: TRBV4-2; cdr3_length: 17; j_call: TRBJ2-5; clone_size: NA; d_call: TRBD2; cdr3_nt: TGTGCCAGCAGCCAAATCGGCGGGGGGGGCACAAAAGAGACCCAGTACTTC; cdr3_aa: CASSQIGGGGTKETQYF
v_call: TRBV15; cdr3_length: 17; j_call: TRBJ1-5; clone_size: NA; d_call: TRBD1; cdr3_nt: TGTGCCACCAGCAGCAGTAAGGGACAGGAAAAGAGACAGCCCCAGCATTTT; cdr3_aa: CATSSSKGQEKRQPQHF
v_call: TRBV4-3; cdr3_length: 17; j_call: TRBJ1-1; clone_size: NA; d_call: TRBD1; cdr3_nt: TGCGCCAGCAGCCAGGGGACGACAGGGGTTGGGGGCACTGAAGCTTTCTTT; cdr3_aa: CASSQGTTGVGGTEAFF
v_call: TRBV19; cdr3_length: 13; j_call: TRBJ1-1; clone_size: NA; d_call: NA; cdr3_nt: TGTGCCAGTAGTAATCAGGGTGACACTGAAGCTTTCTTT; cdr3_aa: CASSNQGDTEAFF